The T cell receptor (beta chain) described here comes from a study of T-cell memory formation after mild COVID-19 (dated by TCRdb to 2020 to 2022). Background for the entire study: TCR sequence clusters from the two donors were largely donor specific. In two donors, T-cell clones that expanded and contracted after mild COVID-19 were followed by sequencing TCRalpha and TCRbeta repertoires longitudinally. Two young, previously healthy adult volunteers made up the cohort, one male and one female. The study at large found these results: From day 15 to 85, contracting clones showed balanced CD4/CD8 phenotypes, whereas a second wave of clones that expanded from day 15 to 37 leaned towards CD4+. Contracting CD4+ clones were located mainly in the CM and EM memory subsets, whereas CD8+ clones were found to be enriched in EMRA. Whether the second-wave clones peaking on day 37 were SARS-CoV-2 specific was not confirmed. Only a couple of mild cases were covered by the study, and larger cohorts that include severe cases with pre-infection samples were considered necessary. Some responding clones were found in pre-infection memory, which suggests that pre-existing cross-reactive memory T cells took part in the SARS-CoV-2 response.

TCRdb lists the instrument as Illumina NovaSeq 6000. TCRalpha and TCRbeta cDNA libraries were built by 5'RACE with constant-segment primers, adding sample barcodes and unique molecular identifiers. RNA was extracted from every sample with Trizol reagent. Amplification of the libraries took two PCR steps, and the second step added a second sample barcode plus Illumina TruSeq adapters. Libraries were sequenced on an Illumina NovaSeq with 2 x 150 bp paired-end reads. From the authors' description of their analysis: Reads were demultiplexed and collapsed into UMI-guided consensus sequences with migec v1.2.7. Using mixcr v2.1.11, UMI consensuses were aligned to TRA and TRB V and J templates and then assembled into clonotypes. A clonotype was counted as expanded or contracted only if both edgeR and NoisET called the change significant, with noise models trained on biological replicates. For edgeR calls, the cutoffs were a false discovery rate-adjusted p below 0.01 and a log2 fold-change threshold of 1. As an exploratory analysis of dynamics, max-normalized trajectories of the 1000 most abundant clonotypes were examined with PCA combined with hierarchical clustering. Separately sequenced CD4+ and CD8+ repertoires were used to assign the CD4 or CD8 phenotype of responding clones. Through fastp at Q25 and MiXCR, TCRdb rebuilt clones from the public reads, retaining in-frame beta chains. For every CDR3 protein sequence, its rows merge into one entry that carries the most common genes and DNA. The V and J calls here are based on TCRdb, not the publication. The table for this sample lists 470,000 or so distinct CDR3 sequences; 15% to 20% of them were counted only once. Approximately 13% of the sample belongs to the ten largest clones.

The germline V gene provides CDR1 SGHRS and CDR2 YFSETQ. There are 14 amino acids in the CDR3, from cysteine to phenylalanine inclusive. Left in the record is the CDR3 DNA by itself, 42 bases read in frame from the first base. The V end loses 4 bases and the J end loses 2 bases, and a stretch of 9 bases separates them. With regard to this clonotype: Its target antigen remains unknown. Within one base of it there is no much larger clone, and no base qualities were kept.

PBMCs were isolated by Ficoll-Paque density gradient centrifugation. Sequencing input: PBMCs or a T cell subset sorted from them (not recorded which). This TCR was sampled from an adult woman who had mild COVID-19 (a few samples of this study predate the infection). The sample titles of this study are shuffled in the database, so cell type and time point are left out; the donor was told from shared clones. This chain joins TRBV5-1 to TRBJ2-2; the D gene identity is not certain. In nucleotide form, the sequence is TGCGCCAGCAGCATTCGGACCAACACCGGGGAGCTGTTTTTT. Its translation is CASSIRTNTGELFF.